This note documents a single TCR beta chain sequence. Antigen specificity is unknown. Authors of the study amplified TCR beta CDR3 regions from RNA transcripts. The HTBI set primed first-round TCR CDR3 RT-PCR. Via MiXCR, TCRdb re-called the multiplex PCR reads, giving one row per CDR3 protein. Of around 420,000 distinct CDR3 sequences listed, 15% to 18% are singletons. The data belong to a study of T cells in Graves' hyperthyroidism and ophthalmopathy. Whole-study results and caveats: Peripheral blood also featured most of the thyroid clonotypes expanded above 0.001. Ophthalmopathy stood apart from stable hyperthyroidism in a 13 V-J model. The model made its ophthalmopathy prediction, and onset followed a median 6.5 months later.

Orbital computed tomography and thyroid ultrasound, together with serum TRAb and thyroxine and clinical symptoms, were used for diagnoses. The clonotype was recovered from a woman aged 18 to 35 with Graves' hyperthyroidism. The sample taken for sequencing was blood.

CDR3 sequence (DNA): TGTGCCAGTAGTATAGAGCTGGACGGCGGGCAGTTCTTC. This encodes CASSIELDGGQFF. The gene calls are TRBV19 and TRBJ2-1; D remains unclear. From germline, CDR1 is LNHDA and CDR2 SQIVND (reference sequence). The V and J ends lost 0 bases and 12 bases respectively, with 12 bases between them. This CDR3 comprises 13 residues.